This T cell receptor beta chain was observed in a study of CD8 T cell repertoires and HIV-1 epitope variants. Profiling relied on immunoSEQ multiplex PCR, and the TCRdb table lists in-frame clones only, not all of them. The profile shows just under 3,500 clones, 50% to 70% of them singletons. This clone is deemed large. What it recognizes is unknown. CDR3 length: 16 residues. Germline V lookup: CDR1 LGHNA, CDR2 YSLEER. Deletions cut 0 bases from V and 6 bases from J, with 16 bases between. The rearrangement links TRBV4-3 to TRBJ2-3; D not resolved. The receptor comes from a male donor with HIV. Material for sequencing was cultured CD8+ T cells derived from PBMCs. CDR3 loop: CASSQDRPSRADTQYF. As DNA, the CDR3 is TGCGCCAGCAGCCAAGACCGGCCCAGTAGGGCGGATACGCAGTATTTT.